This entry is about one T cell receptor beta chain. This table comes from immunoSEQ multiplex PCR, and its TCRdb copy is limited to in-frame clones, with some not included. This sample has tens of thousands of clones, with about 95% found just once. The data were obtained in a study of technical replicates of blood from a handful of donors. The germline CDR1 and CDR2 sequences are SGHDT and YYEEEE. With 0 bases removed from V and 8 bases from J, the gap between germline ends came to 9 bases. The CDR3 is made up of 13 amino acids. This chain connects TRBV5-6 to TRBJ2-1; D call uncertain. The specimen sequenced was T cells isolated from PBMCs. The TCR originated in a human donor in good health. CDR3 sequence reads: CASSLAARYEQFF. The CDR3 coding sequence is TGTGCCAGCAGCTTGGCCGCGCGCTATGAGCAGTTCTTC.